The 18 T cell receptor beta chains listed next were all sequenced from one sample in a study of shared clonotypes between healthy human individuals. Sequencing used immunoSEQ multiplex PCR; TCRdb keeps in-frame clones, though not all of them. Altogether some 200,000 clones are present, around 93% being singletons, with the ten largest covering 0.067%. The sequenced sample was naive CD4+ T cells sorted from blood. Subset meaning: CD45RA+ positively selected. The receptors stem from a young woman in good health.

The chain carries TRBV11-2 and TRBJ2-7, with D possibly being TRBD1 (5 bases). V shed 4 bases and J shed 6 bases, with 22 bases lying between them. Germline values: CDR1 SGHAT, CDR2 FQNNGV. The CDR3 spans 16 residues. CDR3 sequence (DNA): TGTGCCAGCAGCTCAGACCGCGGCAGGGCCTTAGGCGAGCAGTACTTC. Its translation: CASSSDRGRALGEQYF.

The chain has TRBV6-1 and TRBJ2-7; TRBD1 aligns across 11 bases. With 2 bases clipped from V and 0 bases from J, the junction kept 3 bases outside the gene matches. Germline values: CDR1 MNHNS, CDR2 SASEGT. This CDR3 has 16 amino acids. The CDR3 is CASSEPGTGGSYEQYF. In DNA, the CDR3 is TGTGCCAGCAGTGAACCCGGGACAGGGGGCTCCTACGAGCAGTACTTC.

The chain joins TRBV5-5 to TRBJ1-1; D remains ambiguous. The V gene's germline CDR1 is SGHKS and CDR2 YYEKEE (reference sequence). Trimming shortened V by 1 base and J by 4 bases, and 17 bases separated the two germline ends. This CDR3 has 16 residues. The CDR3 loop reads CASSLPVIRGSTEAFF. Here the CDR3 DNA reads TGTGCCAGCAGCTTGCCGGTCATCCGTGGAAGCACTGAAGCTTTCTTT.

The chain has TRBV10-3 and TRBJ2-7; D gene ambiguous. CDR1 is ENHRY and CDR2 is SYGVKD in the germline V gene. V was cut by 5 bases and J by 6 bases, with 14 bases left in between. This CDR3 region has 13 residues. The CDR3, as DNA: TGTGCCATCAGTAACCGGGCCACCGGCGAGCAGTACTTC. The encoded protein is CAISNRATGEQYF.

This sequence joins TRBV28 and TRBJ2-5, with D maybe TRBD2 (6 bases). Germline V CDR1 and CDR2: MDHEN, SYDVKM. This CDR3 comprises 12 residues. The V gene lost 2 bases and the J gene lost 11 bases, with 12 bases spanning the gap. This CDR3 reads CASSLRDWAQYF. The CDR3 region has the DNA TGTGCCAGCAGTTTAAGGGACTGGGCACAGTACTTC.

The CDR3 DNA reads TGTGCCAGTACCACCGGGACTAGCGACTCCTACGAGCAGTACTTC. This gives the protein CASTTGTSDSYEQYF. The J gene is TRBJ2-5, the V gene TRBV19; 10 nucleotides line up with TRBD2. The DNA end lines up better with TRBJ2-7; the J call may be wrong. Germline assignment: CDR1 LNHDA and CDR2 SQIVND (reference sequence). The CDR3 has 15 amino acids.

The genes are TRBV4-1 and TRBJ2-5; D unclear. V was trimmed by 0 bases and J by 2 bases, leaving 7 bases between them. Germline CDR1 MGHRA, CDR2 YSYEKL. CDR3 size: 14 residues. CDR3 in amino acids: CASSQDGVQETQYF. The CDR3 DNA reads as TGCGCCAGCAGCCAAGACGGAGTTCAAGAGACCCAGTACTTC.

The chain recombines TRBV19 with TRBJ1-5; 10 nucleotides agree with TRBD1. The V gene end was trimmed by 5 bases and the J gene end by 10 bases; junction bases not matched to a gene: 8. The germline CDR1 and CDR2 sequences are LNHDA and SQIVND (reference sequence). CDR3 length equals 14 residues. CDR3 loop: CASSPTGGLGPQHF. The CDR3, as DNA: TGTGCCAGTAGTCCGACAGGGGGCTTGGGACCCCAGCATTTT.

CDR3 amino acids: CASSLFGQGASYEQYF. DNA of the CDR3: TGTGCCAGCAGTTTATTTGGACAGGGGGCTTCCTACGAGCAGTACTTC. The chain couples TRBV28 to TRBJ2-7, with 11 bases matching TRBD1. V lost 1 base and J lost 1; bases outside the gene matches: 3. This CDR3 contains 16 residues. Germline CDR1 MDHEN, CDR2 SYDVKM.

The chain uses TRBV2 and TRBJ2-2, with 8 bases aligning to TRBD2. This CDR3 has 13 amino acids. Germline V CDR1 and CDR2: SNHLY, FYNNEI. The ends lost 5 bases at V and 6 bases at J; junction bases unmatched: 2. CDR3 region: CASSRTSPGELFF. In DNA, the CDR3 is TGTGCCAGCAGTCGGACTAGCCCCGGGGAGCTGTTTTTT.

This chain joins TRBV5-4 and TRBJ2-5; D not resolved. The end of the DNA is better explained by TRBJ2-7, so the J call may be wrong. This CDR3 is built from 14 residues. Germline V gene sequence: CDR1 SGHNT, CDR2 YYREEE (reference sequence). The CDR3 nucleotides read TGTGCCAGCAGAAGACTCGATAGGCCCTACGAGCAGTACTTC. It yields the protein CASRRLDRPYEQYF.

The V gene is TRBV12-2, the J gene TRBJ1-2; TRBD1, as called in the table, went unchecked against the DNA. TRBV12-2 corresponds to a pseudogene. The CDR3 loop spans 16 amino acids. The CDR3 DNA reads as TGTGCAAGTCGCTTAATGGGTCTCCCAAGGGGCTATGGCTACACCTTC. The encoded protein is CASRLMGLPRGYGYTF.

The chain couples TRBV14 to TRBJ2-7; TRBD2 agrees at 7 bases. CDR3 size: 16 residues. Germline-derived CDR1 and CDR2 are SGHDN and FVKESK. With V trimmed by 4 bases and J by 3 bases, 12 bases remained unmatched. CDR3 coding DNA: TGTGCCAGCAGCCGCTCTCCAGCGGGACCCCACTACGAGCAGTACTTC. Translated, it gives CASSRSPAGPHYEQYF.

The genes are TRBV28 and TRBJ2-7, with D perhaps matching TRBD1 or TRBD2 (6 bases each). CDR3 length: 14 residues. The germline V gene encodes CDR1 MDHEN and CDR2 SYDVKM. Trimming took off 2 bases at V and 5 bases at J, with 13 bases between the two ends. Written as DNA, the CDR3 is TGTGCCAGCAGTTTAAGGGGGGATTGGGACGAGCAGTACTTC. Translating gives CASSLRGDWDEQYF.

The V gene is TRBV13, the J gene TRBJ2-7; 8 bases are a match to TRBD2. This CDR3 contains 17 residues. Germline-derived CDR1 and CDR2 are PRHDT and FYEKMQ (reference sequence). With 5 bases clipped from V and 2 bases from J, the junction kept 14 bases outside the gene matches. The CDR3 nucleotides are TGTGCCAGCAGCCCAAACCCCTCCACTAGCGGTACCTACGAGCAGTACTTC. It yields the protein CASSPNPSTSGTYEQYF.

The CDR3 nucleotides read TGTGCCAGCAGCCCCTTCAGGGGCCTTACAGCGGAGACCCAGTACTTC. Translation gives CASSPFRGLTAETQYF. This chain connects TRBV11-1 to TRBJ2-5, with D maybe TRBD1 (6 bases). With 5 bases removed from V and 5 bases from J, the gap between germline ends came to 21 bases. The CDR3 runs 16 residues. Germline V CDR1 and CDR2: SGHAT, FQDESV (reference sequence).

This chain connects TRBV25-1 to TRBJ1-6, with TRBD1 as a possible D gene (6 bases). CDR1 and CDR2 from the germline V gene are MGHDK and SYGVNS. V was clipped by 6 bases and J by 9 bases, with 9 bases between them. This CDR3 spans 12 amino acids. The CDR3 protein is CASRRGGSPLHF. The DNA of the CDR3 is TGTGCCAGCAGGAGGGGGGGTTCACCCCTCCACTTT.

V is TRBV19 and J is TRBJ1-2; possibly TRBD1 for D (5 bases). Germline lookup yields CDR1 LNHDA and CDR2 SQIVND (reference sequence). The CDR3 extends over 15 amino acids. The V end was cut by 1 base, the J end by 7 bases, with 16 bases between. The CDR3 DNA sequence: TGTGCCAGTAGTATAGCGATCGCGCCTCAGGGTGGCTACACCTTC. This sequence encodes CASSIAIAPQGGYTF.